This TCR beta chain was observed in a study of blood T cell repertoires in COVID-19. In the study overall: The United States, Italy and Spain provided the acute and convalescent COVID-19 samples. T cells, B-cell-depleted T cells, or PBMCs supplied cDNA or gDNA.

The CDR3 contains 15 residues. CDR1 ENHRY and CDR2 SYGVKD come from the germline V gene. Trimming took off 0 bases at V and 4 bases at J, with 12 bases between the two ends. Authors' data handling: Amplified reference gene primers provided the basis for estimating nucleated cell counts. Only in-frame clones appear in the TCRdb table, and some are missing; sequencing was by immunoSEQ multiplex PCR. V and J calls and clone size are copied from that table; D and trimming were computed from the DNA. Of fewer than 700,000 clones in the sample, 85% to 90% were seen once. V and J are TRBV10-3 and TRBJ1-1; D is ambiguous. The receptor was isolated from a woman in her forties or fifties with COVID-19, enrolled during active disease. The sample taken for sequencing was peripheral blood. As DNA, the CDR3 is TGTGCCATCAGTGAGTCCCAGGCCCTGGGCACTGAAGCTTTCTTT. It specifies CAISESQALGTEAFF.